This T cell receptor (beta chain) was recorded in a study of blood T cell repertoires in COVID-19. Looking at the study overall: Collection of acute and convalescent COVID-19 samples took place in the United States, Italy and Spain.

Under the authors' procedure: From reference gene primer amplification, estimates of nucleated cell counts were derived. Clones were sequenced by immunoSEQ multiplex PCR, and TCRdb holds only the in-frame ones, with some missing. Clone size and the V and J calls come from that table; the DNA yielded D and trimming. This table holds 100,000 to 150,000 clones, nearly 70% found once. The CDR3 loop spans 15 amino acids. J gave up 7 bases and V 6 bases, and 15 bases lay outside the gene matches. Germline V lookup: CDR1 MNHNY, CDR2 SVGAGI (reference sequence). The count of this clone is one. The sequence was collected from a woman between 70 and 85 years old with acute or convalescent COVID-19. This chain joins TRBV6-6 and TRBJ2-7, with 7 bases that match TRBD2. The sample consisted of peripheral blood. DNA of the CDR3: TGTGCCAGCAGCCCTGGGGGGGTGACGCTTCAAGAGCAGTACTTC. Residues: CASSPGGVTLQEQYF.